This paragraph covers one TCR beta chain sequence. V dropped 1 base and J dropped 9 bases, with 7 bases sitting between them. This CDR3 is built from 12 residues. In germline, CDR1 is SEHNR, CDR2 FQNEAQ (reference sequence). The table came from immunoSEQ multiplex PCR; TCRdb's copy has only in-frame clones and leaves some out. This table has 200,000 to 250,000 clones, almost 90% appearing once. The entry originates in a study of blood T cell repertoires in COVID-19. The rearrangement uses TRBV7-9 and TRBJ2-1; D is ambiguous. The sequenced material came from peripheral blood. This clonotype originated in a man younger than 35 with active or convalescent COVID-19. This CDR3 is CASSLESVEQFF. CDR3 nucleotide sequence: TGTGCCAGCAGCTTAGAGTCGGTTGAGCAGTTCTTC.